This is a list of T cell receptor beta chains from one sample in a study of shared clonotypes between healthy human individuals. Profiling relied on immunoSEQ multiplex PCR, and the TCRdb table lists in-frame clones only, not all of them. The sample yields more than 80,000 clones, 67% seen once. The sequencing sample was made of memory CD8+ T cells sorted from blood. Receptors were obtained from a man in his thirties or forties in good health. The CDR3 runs from the conserved cysteine through the conserved F or W. A clone size is listed for some rows: how often the clone was seen (once, few, many), or a class if it is expanded.

CDR3 protein	clone size	V gene
CASTLGRSAYEQYF	-	TRBV7-8
CASSLPAGLQYF	few	TRBV28
CASSEVRDSYTGELFF	-	TRBV2
CASSEVENRRTGYNEQFF	-	TRBV25-1
CSVRLGRGAVF	-	TRBV29-1
CASSLSGGVEKLFF	-	TRBV28
CASSLSQRTGGQETQYF	-	TRBV5-4
CASSEYPQQGPGELFF	-	TRBV6-1
CASSRGQRDTQYF	-	TRBV4-1
CASSDSGDEQFF	-	TRBV6-4
CASSYSPGESNQPQHF	-	TRBV6-4
CASDTGRHGYTF	-	TRBV14
CASSPRSTEAFF	-	TRBV7-2
CASSIRLGQETQYF	-	TRBV19
CASSPWDRETQYF	-	TRBV5-4
CASSGTGLPNEKLFF	many	TRBV6-4
CASGGPYNQPQHF	few	TRBV19
CASRIITDTQYF	-	TRBV2
CASTQGSEETQYF	-	TRBV5-1
CASSRGVYEQYF	-	TRBV28
CASSKSPGGFYQPQHF	once	TRBV21-1
CASSSPSGSGNEQFF	few	TRBV13
CATRTGIIADTQYF	few	TRBV27
CASSLGPGGSHNEQFF	-	TRBV11-2
CASSLAGSGSVEQFF	few	TRBV11-2
CASHSGQGTDTQYF	-	TRBV19
CASSLGVLQETQYF	once	TRBV5-4
CASRQTGSKNIQYF	-	TRBV5-6
CASSSRPTGITYEQYF	once	TRBV7-6